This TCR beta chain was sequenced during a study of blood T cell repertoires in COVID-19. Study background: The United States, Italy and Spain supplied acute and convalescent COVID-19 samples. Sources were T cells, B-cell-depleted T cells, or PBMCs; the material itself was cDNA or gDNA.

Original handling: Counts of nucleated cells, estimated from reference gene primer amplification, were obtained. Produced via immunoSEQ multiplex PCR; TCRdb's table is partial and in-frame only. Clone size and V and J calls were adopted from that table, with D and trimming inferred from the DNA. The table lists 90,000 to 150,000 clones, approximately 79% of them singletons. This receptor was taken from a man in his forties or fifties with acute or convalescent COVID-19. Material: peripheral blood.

This chain's CDR3 is CASSIVAGNGYTF. The CDR3 DNA follows: TGTGCCAGTAGTATCGTTGCAGGGAATGGCTACACCTTC. This chain uses TRBV19 with TRBJ1-2; D might be TRBD1 (5 bases). The V gene lost 3 bases and the J gene lost 6 bases, with 11 bases spanning the gap. In germline, CDR1 is LNHDA, CDR2 SQIVND (reference sequence). The CDR3 extends over 13 amino acids.